This TCR beta chain was identified during a study of shared clonotypes between healthy human individuals. This table comes from immunoSEQ multiplex PCR, and its TCRdb copy is limited to in-frame clones, with some not included. Here the sample spans around 2,000,000 clones, 85% to 95% being singletons. Findings of the study overall: The study drew on few donors, limiting represented genetic and exposure-history diversity. Naive subsets usually exceeded memory subsets in estimated richness.

The naive CD8 subset, CD45RO-negative cells positively selected for CCR7, excluded terminally differentiated effector memory CD45RA+ cells. Donors comprised healthy HIV-negative adults lacking recent acute infections or vaccinations. Notes on this clone: Antigen: not known.

The material sequenced was naive CD8+ T cells from PBMCs. This clonotype was obtained from a man in his late teens or twenties in good health. Some clones in this sample may be carry-over from other donors' samples.

The CDR3 nucleotides read TGTGCCAGCAGCGTAGGACATGCCTTGGCGGGCCAACTCTCTGGGGCCAACGTCCTGACTTTC. Protein sequence: CASSVGHALAGQLSGANVLTF. J is TRBJ2-6 and V is TRBV9; possible D gene TRBD2, 5 bases. Trimming pared 0 bases from V and 0 bases from J, leaving 22 bases between. The CDR3 totals 21 residues. CDR1 and CDR2 (germline): SGDLS, YYNGEE.